Presented here are 18 T cell receptor beta chains from one specimen sequenced in a study of blood T cell repertoires in COVID-19. Sequencing was performed with immunoSEQ multiplex PCR; in TCRdb, only in-frame clones are kept and a portion is missing. The data contain around 23,000 clones, around 90% of them singletons. Sequencing input: peripheral blood. These receptors originate from a human donor in a cohort sampled during active COVID-19.

The J gene is TRBJ1-4, the V gene TRBV5-1, with a possible D match to TRBD1 (5 bases). Germline-derived CDR1 and CDR2 are SGHRS and YFSETQ. V was pared by 4 bases and J by 8 bases, with 21 bases between. The CDR3 is 16 amino acids. The CDR3 reads CASSVETIGPGEKLFF. CDR3 nucleotides: TGCGCCAGCAGCGTAGAGACAATTGGACCAGGGGAAAAACTGTTTTTT.

This chain links TRBV3-1 (or the pseudogene TRBV3-2) with TRBJ1-2; tentative D call: TRBD1 (5 bases). This CDR3 is 19 amino acids long. The V end was cut by 4 bases, the J end by 5 bases, with 29 bases between. CDR1 is LGHDT, CDR2 YNNKEL, per germline (reference sequence). CDR3 region: CASSPQLGQGGAASYGYTF. CDR3 coding DNA: TGTGCCAGCAGCCCACAGTTAGGGCAGGGTGGAGCAGCTTCATATGGCTACACCTTC.

CDR3 residues: CASSFLGQGIQETQYF. The CDR3 region has the DNA TGTGCCAGCAGCTTCCTAGGACAGGGTATCCAGGAGACCCAGTACTTC. J is TRBJ2-5 and V is TRBV13, with 8 bases aligning to TRBD1. The CDR3 runs to 16 residues. The V gene's germline CDR1 is PRHDT and CDR2 FYEKMQ (reference sequence). With 3 bases clipped from V and 5 bases from J, the junction kept 11 bases outside the gene matches.

This clone was recorded once. The genes are TRBV28 and TRBJ1-6, with 9 bases aligning to TRBD1. Germline assignment: CDR1 MDHEN and CDR2 SYDVKM. The CDR3 is 16 residues long. The junction had 11 bases not matched to a gene; V was cut back by 6 bases and J by 8 bases. CDR3 DNA: TGTGCCAGCAGCCACCGCCCGGGACAGGGATATTCACCCCTCCACTTT. Translating gives CASSHRPGQGYSPLHF.

The chain carries TRBV7-2 and TRBJ2-7; D might be TRBD2 (6 bases). CDR3 length equals 17 residues. Germline V gene data show CDR1 as SGHTA and CDR2 as FQGNSA. V lost 1 base, J lost 2 bases, and 18 bases lay in between. This CDR3 is CASSLEVGGSSAYEQYF. CDR3 nucleotides: TGTGCCAGCAGCTTAGAAGTGGGAGGCAGTTCAGCCTACGAGCAGTACTTC.

The J gene is TRBJ2-1, the V gene TRBV4-3; a weak D match, TRBD1 (6 bases). The CDR3 spans 17 residues. CDR1 and CDR2 from the germline V gene are LGHNA and YSLEER. The V end lost 0 bases, the J end lost 1 base, and 13 bases lay between the germline ends. CDR3 DNA sequence: TGCGCCAGCAGCCAAGATCTAAGGGGGTCGTCCTACAATGAGCAGTTCTTC. It codes for CASSQDLRGSSYNEQFF.

The chain recombines TRBV4-1 with TRBJ2-1; perhaps TRBD1 as D (6 bases). The CDR3 sequence is 16 residues long. The V gene lost 2 bases and the J gene lost 5 bases, with 16 bases spanning the gap. Germline V gene data show CDR1 as MGHRA and CDR2 as YSYEKL. CDR3 nucleotides: TGCGCCAGCAGCCAACCCCTTCGGACAGCAAACAATGAGCAGTTCTTC. Its translation is CASSQPLRTANNEQFF.

The V gene is TRBV5-4, the J gene TRBJ2-7, with a weak D call TRBD2 (5 bases). The CDR3 covers 13 residues. V lost 4 bases, J lost 7 bases, and 15 bases lay in between. Germline CDR1 SGHNT, CDR2 YYREEE (reference sequence). The CDR3 DNA reads as TGTGCCAGCAGCCCCGGGGTAATGGGTGAGCAGTACTTC. It is translated as CASSPGVMGEQYF.

This chain connects TRBV7-2 to TRBJ1-4, with TRBD1 matching over 9 bases. The germline V gene encodes CDR1 SGHTA and CDR2 FQGNSA. The CDR3 runs 14 residues. V lost 5 bases, J lost 10 bases, and 8 bases stayed unmatched. CDR3 bases: TGTGCCAGCAGCCCGGACAGGGGCAGAGGAAAACTGTTTTTT. Its translation is CASSPDRGRGKLFF.

This chain links TRBV6-5 with TRBJ2-5; D unclear. Germline loops: CDR1 MNHEY, CDR2 SVGAGI. The CDR3 sequence is 13 residues long. The V gene lost 6 bases and the J gene lost 4 bases, with 12 bases spanning the gap. CDR3 coding DNA: TGTGCCAGCAGACTCCCAGGTGGAGAGACCCAGTACTTC. This translates into CASRLPGGETQYF.

The rearrangement joins TRBV7-3 to TRBJ2-5, with 9 bases matching TRBD1. Germline V CDR1 and CDR2: SGHTA, FQGTGA. Losses at the gene ends were 5 bases for V and 4 bases for J; bases not matched to a gene: 5. This CDR3 has 14 amino acids. CDR3 amino acids: CASSTTGGSETQYF. The CDR3 nucleotides are TGTGCCAGCAGCACCACAGGGGGCTCAGAGACCCAGTACTTC.

The chain combines TRBV12-5 with TRBJ1-5; the match to TRBD1 covers 7 bases. Germline values: CDR1 LGHNT, CDR2 FRNRAP. CDR3 size: 17 residues. J gave up 5 bases and V 1 base, and 11 bases lay outside the gene matches. In DNA form, the CDR3 reads TGTGCTAGTGGTTTGGACCTCCGGGACAGACGAGATCAGCCCCAGCATTTT. Its translation is CASGLDLRDRRDQPQHF.

The genes are TRBV6-2 or TRBV6-3 and TRBJ2-1; 8 bases are a match to TRBD2. This CDR3 has 16 residues. CDR1 and CDR2 from the germline V gene are MNHEY and SVGEGT. Trimming took 4 bases from V and 0 from J; bases not matched to a gene: 5. In nucleotides, the CDR3 is TGTGCCAGCAGTTTTATACTAGCGGTCTCCTACAATGAGCAGTTCTTC. This encodes CASSFILAVSYNEQFF.

The genes are TRBV4-2 and TRBJ1-3; the match to TRBD1 covers 7 bases. The trim removed 3 bases at V and 2 bases at J, leaving 7 bases unmatched. CDR1 and CDR2 (germline): LGHNA, YNFKEQ. This CDR3 comprises 16 residues. CDR3 in amino acids: CASSQAGTAPGNTIYF. The CDR3, as DNA: TGTGCCAGCAGCCAGGCGGGGACAGCCCCTGGAAACACCATATATTTT.

The CDR3 here is CASSRTGNPYGYTF. DNA for the CDR3: TGTGCCAGCAGCAGGACAGGGAATCCCTATGGCTACACCTTC. The genes are TRBV5-8 and TRBJ1-2; 8 bases line up with TRBD1. With V trimmed by 4 bases and J by 4 bases, 6 bases remained unmatched. This CDR3 spans 14 amino acids. Germline lookup yields CDR1 SGHTS and CDR2 YDEGEE.

The rearrangement joins TRBV27 to TRBJ1-5; D may be TRBD1 (6 bases). Trimming removed 6 bases from V and 8 bases from J, with 20 bases in between. CDR1 is MNHEY and CDR2 is SMNVEV in the germline V gene (reference sequence). The CDR3 is 15 amino acids. CDR3 coding DNA: TGTGCCAGCAGCCACCACAGGGCATTTTTAGAGCCCCAGCATTTT. This codes for CASSHHRAFLEPQHF.

The rearrangement links TRBV6-2 or TRBV6-3 to TRBJ2-1; 10 bases line up with TRBD2. This CDR3 has 16 amino acids. V shed 2 bases and J 4 bases; nucleotides not matched to a gene: 5. Germline V gene data show CDR1 as MNHEY and CDR2 as SVGEGT. CDR3 protein: CASSYLSGGAYNEQFF. The CDR3 DNA sequence: TGTGCCAGCAGTTACCTGAGCGGGGGGGCGTACAATGAGCAGTTCTTC.

The chain links TRBV5-4 to TRBJ1-1; 11 nucleotides align to TRBD1. The CDR3 consists of 16 residues. Germline V gene lookup returns CDR1 SGHNT and CDR2 YYREEE (reference sequence). V shed 4 bases, J shed 8 bases, and the junction held 13 bases outside the gene matches. The DNA of the CDR3 is TGTGCCAGCAGCAACCGGGACAGGGGGTTTCAATCGGAAGCTTTCTTT. It specifies CASSNRDRGFQSEAFF.